This entry describes one TCR beta chain. Clones were read by immunoSEQ multiplex PCR, and TCRdb kept only the in-frame ones, dropping some. The sample shows a few hundred thousand clones, around 87% of them seen only once. The sample comes from a study of blood T cell repertoires in COVID-19. Whole-study context: Samples of COVID-19 (acute and convalescent) were obtained from the United States, Italy and Spain. T cells, B-cell-depleted T cells, or PBMCs provided the cDNA or gDNA that served as material.

Individuals aged about 18 to 89 years were recruited from 24 US areas. The source material was PBMCs or T cells enriched from blood (not recorded which). The TCR comes from a man aged 30-40 years who had recovered from COVID-19.

The CDR3 DNA sequence: TGTGCCAGCAGTCGCTCGACAGTTTCTGGGGCCAACGTCCTGACTTTC. Translation: CASSRSTVSGANVLTF. The genes are TRBV27 and TRBJ2-6; possible D gene TRBD1, 5 bases. The V gene lost 5 bases and the J gene lost 1 base, with 12 bases spanning the gap. This CDR3 contains 16 residues. Germline V gives CDR1 MNHEY, CDR2 SMNVEV (reference sequence).